The T cell receptor (beta chain) under discussion was sequenced for a study of shared clonotypes between healthy human individuals. Sequenced by immunoSEQ multiplex PCR; TCRdb stores in-frame clones only, minus some. The data show millions of clones, approximately 94% seen once. Comments on this clone: Its target is unknown.

Broader study findings: Around 5% of naive CD4 clonotypes were common to several donors. Relative to memory subsets, naive subsets generally showed larger estimated richness.

Naive CD8 cells lacked CD45RO and underwent positive selection for CCR7, leaving out terminally differentiated effector memory CD45RA+ cells. The donor population consisted of healthy HIV-negative adults with no recent acute infections or vaccinations. Caucasian adults residing in Nashville, Tennessee made up all the donors. Sequenced input: naive CD8+ T cells from PBMCs. The sequence was obtained from a man between 18 and 35 years old in good health. Some clones in this sample may be carry-over from other donors' samples.

The DNA of the CDR3 is TGTGCCATCAGTGAGTCGATTGTGGCAACCTACGAGCAGTACTTC. Amino acids: CAISESIVATYEQYF. The genes are TRBV10-3 and TRBJ2-7; D not resolved. Germline values: CDR1 ENHRY, CDR2 SYGVKD. Trimming stripped 0 bases from V and 2 bases from J, with 11 bases between. CDR3 length: 15 residues.